This is a list of T cell receptor beta chains from one sample in a study of technical replicates of blood from a handful of donors. TCRdb keeps only in-frame clones here, not all; method: immunoSEQ multiplex PCR. The sample includes approximately 69,000 clones, 88% of them seen just once. The sample taken for sequencing was PBMCs. These receptors came from a human donor in good health. Some clones in this sample may be carry-over from other donors' samples. Both conserved end residues are part of each CDR3. The D gene is left open where the match is weak. Rows may omit the clone size; those that give it use once, few, many or a size class.

v_gene,d_gene,j_gene,abundance,CDR3nt,CDR3aa
TRBV7-2,.,TRBJ2-5,.,TGTGCCAGCAGCTCGACTACGTTGGAGACCCAGTACTTC,CASSSTTLETQYF
TRBV6-5,.,TRBJ1-2,few,TGTGCCAGCAGTTACTCGGAGGCGCTCGGAGGCTACACCTTC,CASSYSEALGGYTF
TRBV29-1,TRBD1,TRBJ1-1,.,TGCAGCGCAGTCCCGGGACAGGGAACTGAAGCTTTCTTT,CSAVPGQGTEAFF
TRBV19,TRBD2,TRBJ2-1,.,TGTGCCAGTAGTACTAGGTCGGGGGGGAGCAATGAGCAGTTCTTC,CASSTRSGGSNEQFF
TRBV25-1,TRBD2,TRBJ2-7,.,TGTGCCAGCAGTGATCCCTTGGCGGGGGGCTCCTACGAGCAGTACTTC,CASSDPLAGGSYEQYF
TRBV7-9,TRBD1,TRBJ2-5,.,TGTGCCAGCAGCTTAGTTATGGGACAGCAAGAGACCCAGTACTTC,CASSLVMGQQETQYF
TRBV9,TRBD1,TRBJ1-2,.,TGTGCCAGCAGGCATGGGACAGGAGCTAACTATGGCTACACCTTC,CASRHGTGANYGYTF
TRBV7-6,.,TRBJ2-2,.,TGTGCCAGCAGCTTAGCGGCGGGCGCGCGGACCGGGGAGCTGTTTTTT,CASSLAAGARTGELFF
TRBV29-1,.,TRBJ1-2,.,TGCAGCGTTGAAGAAAGCGGGGGGCGCATATATGGCTACACCTTC,CSVEESGGRIYGYTF
TRBV7-3,TRBD2,TRBJ2-3,.,TGTGCCAGCCTACTAGTCGAAGCGGGAGTAGCAGATACGCAGTATTTT,CASLLVEAGVADTQYF
TRBV7-6,TRBD1,TRBJ1-5,.,TGTGCCAGCAGCTCAGGACAGGCGAACAATCAGCCCCAGCATTTT,CASSSGQANNQPQHF
TRBV5-4,TRBD2,TRBJ2-7,.,TGTGCCAGCAGCTTACTAGCGGGAGTCGACGAGCAGTACTTC,CASSLLAGVDEQYF
TRBV5-4,TRBD1,TRBJ1-1,.,TGTGCCAGCAGCTTGGGGCAGGGGGAAACTGAAGCTTTCTTT,CASSLGQGETEAFF
TRBV21-1,.,TRBJ2-2,.,TGTGCCAGCAGCCCTAGGGGTCTAGCGGGGGTCGCTGGGCTCGGGGAGCTGTTTTTT,CASSPRGLAGVAGLGELFF
TRBV5-1,.,TRBJ2-3,medium-sized,TGCGCCAGCAGCCCGGAGGGCTCCACAGATACGCAGTATTTT,CASSPEGSTDTQYF
TRBV11-2,TRBD2,TRBJ2-1,.,TGTGCCAGCAGCCTGGGACTAGCATCTAGGCATGAGCAGTTCTTC,CASSLGLASRHEQFF
TRBV7-3,.,TRBJ2-5,.,TGTGCCAGCAGCTTAAATTCGCGCGGGCAAGAGACCCAGTACTTC,CASSLNSRGQETQYF
TRBV5-1,.,TRBJ1-2,.,TGCGCCAGCAGCTTCCAGGGACTTGGCTACACCTTC,CASSFQGLGYTF
TRBV6-1,.,TRBJ1-1,.,TGTGCCAGCAGTGAGAGGAGGGGCTACACTGAAGCTTTCTTT,CASSERRGYTEAFF
TRBV5-4,TRBD1,TRBJ2-7,.,TGTGCCAGCAGCCCCCGACAGGGAACCTACGAGCAGTACTTC,CASSPRQGTYEQYF
TRBV6-1,.,TRBJ2-6,.,TGTGCCAGCAGTGAAACCGGGGCTGGGGCCAACGTCCTGACTTTC,CASSETGAGANVLTF
TRBV6-1,TRBD2,TRBJ2-1,.,TGTGCCAGCAGCCCACAAGCGGGAGGCGAGCAGTTCTTC,CASSPQAGGEQFF
TRBV30,.,TRBJ1-3,.,TGTGCCTGGAGTGCCACCTTAACCCCCAACGGTAACACCATATATTTT,CAWSATLTPNGNTIYF
TRBV28,.,TRBJ2-7,once,TGTGCCAGCAGTCCTCAGGGATTGAACTCTTTGTTTGGGCAGTACTTC,CASSPQGLNSLFGQYF
TRBV4-1,TRBD2,TRBJ2-3,.,TGCGCCAGCAGCCAAGGTCTAGCGGGGGGCACAGATACGCAGTATTTT,CASSQGLAGGTDTQYF
TRBV4-2,TRBD2,TRBJ2-3,.,TGTGCCAGCAGCCAGGAACTAGCGGGGGGGCATGATACGCAGTATTTT,CASSQELAGGHDTQYF
TRBV5-1,TRBD1,TRBJ2-3,.,TGCGCCAGCAGCTCGGACAGGGGCAGCACAGATACGCAGTATTTT,CASSSDRGSTDTQYF
TRBV5-8,.,TRBJ2-5,.,TGTGCCAGCAGCTTCCACGGCCAAGAGACCCAGTACTTC,CASSFHGQETQYF
TRBV7-2,.,TRBJ1-2,.,TGTGCCAGCAACAATGGGCGCTCAATCAAAGGCTACACCTTC,CASNNGRSIKGYTF
TRBV7-8,.,TRBJ2-3,.,TGTGCCAGCAGCTTACTTTACGATCTCCTGGCCGCAGATACGCAGTATTTT,CASSLLYDLLAADTQYF
TRBV6-6,.,TRBJ1-5,.,TGTGCCAGCAGTTACGGACACTACTATCAGCCCCAGCATTTT,CASSYGHYYQPQHF